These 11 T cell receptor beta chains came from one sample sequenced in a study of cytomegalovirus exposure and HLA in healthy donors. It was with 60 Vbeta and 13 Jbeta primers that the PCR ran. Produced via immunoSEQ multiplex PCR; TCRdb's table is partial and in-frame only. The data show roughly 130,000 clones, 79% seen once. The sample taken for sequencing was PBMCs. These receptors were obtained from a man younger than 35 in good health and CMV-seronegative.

The CDR3 coding sequence is TGTGCCAGCAGCGCGGACAGGGGGTTTTACGAGCAGTACTTC. Encoded protein: CASSADRGFYEQYF. The chain uses TRBV27 and TRBJ2-7; TRBD1 agrees at 10 bases. Germline CDR1 and CDR2: MNHEY and SMNVEV (reference sequence). The V and J ends lost 6 bases and 4 bases, in that order; junction bases with no gene match: 6. The CDR3 sequence is 14 residues long.

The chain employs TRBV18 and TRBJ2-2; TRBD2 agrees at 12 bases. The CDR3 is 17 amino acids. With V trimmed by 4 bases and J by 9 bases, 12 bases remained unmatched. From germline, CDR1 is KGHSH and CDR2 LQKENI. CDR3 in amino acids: CASSLLQTSGSIRELFF. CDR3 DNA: TGTGCCAGCTCACTACTACAGACTAGCGGGAGTATCCGGGAGCTGTTTTTT.

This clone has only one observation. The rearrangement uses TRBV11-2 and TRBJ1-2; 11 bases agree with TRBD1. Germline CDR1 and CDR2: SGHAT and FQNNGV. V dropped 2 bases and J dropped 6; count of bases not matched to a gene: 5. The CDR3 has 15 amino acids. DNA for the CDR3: TGTGCCAGCAGCTTAAGCCTGGGACAGGGGGATGGCTACACCTTC. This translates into CASSLSLGQGDGYTF.

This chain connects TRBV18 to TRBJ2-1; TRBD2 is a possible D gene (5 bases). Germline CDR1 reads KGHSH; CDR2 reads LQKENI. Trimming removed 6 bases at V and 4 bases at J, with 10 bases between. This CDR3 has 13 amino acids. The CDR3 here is CASSVGLYNEQFF. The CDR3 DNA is TGTGCCAGCTCCGTTGGACTGTACAATGAGCAGTTCTTC.

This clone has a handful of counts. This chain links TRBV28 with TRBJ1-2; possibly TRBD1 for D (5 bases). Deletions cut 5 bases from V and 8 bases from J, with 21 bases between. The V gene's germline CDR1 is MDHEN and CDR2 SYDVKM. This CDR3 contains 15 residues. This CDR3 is CASSLTGTTPRGYTF. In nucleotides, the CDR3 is TGTGCCAGCAGTCTAACAGGAACCACCCCCCGCGGCTACACCTTC.

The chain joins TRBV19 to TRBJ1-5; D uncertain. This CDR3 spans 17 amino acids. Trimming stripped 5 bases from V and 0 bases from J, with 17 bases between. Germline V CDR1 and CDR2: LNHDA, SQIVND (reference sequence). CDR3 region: CASSSLERGLSNQPQHF. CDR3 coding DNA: TGTGCCAGTAGTTCCTTAGAGCGAGGCCTTAGCAATCAGCCCCAGCATTTT.

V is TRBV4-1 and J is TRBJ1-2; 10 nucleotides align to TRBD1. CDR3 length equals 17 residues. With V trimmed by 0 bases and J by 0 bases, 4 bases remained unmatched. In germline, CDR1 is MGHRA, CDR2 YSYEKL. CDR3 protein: CASSQDAGTGANYGYTF. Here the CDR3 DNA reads TGCGCCAGCAGCCAAGATGCGGGGACAGGGGCTAACTATGGCTACACCTTC.

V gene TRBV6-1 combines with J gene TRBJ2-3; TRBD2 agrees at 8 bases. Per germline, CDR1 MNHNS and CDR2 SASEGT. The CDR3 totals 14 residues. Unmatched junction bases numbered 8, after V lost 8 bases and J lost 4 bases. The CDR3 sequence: CASDRGGTADTQYF. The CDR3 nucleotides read TGTGCCAGCGACCGGGGGGGAACGGCAGATACGCAGTATTTT.

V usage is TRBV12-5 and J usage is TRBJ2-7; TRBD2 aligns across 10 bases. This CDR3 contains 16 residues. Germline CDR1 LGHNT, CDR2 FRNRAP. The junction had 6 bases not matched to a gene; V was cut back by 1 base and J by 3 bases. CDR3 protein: CASGLEGLADRYEQYV. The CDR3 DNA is TGTGCTAGTGGTTTGGAAGGACTAGCGGACCGCTACGAGCAGTACGTC.

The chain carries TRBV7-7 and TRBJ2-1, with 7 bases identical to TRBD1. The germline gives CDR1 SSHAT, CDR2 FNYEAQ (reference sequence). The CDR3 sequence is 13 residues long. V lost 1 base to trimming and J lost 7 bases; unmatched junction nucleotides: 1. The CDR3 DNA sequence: TGTGCCAGCAGCTTAGGGGACAGAAATGAGCAGTTCTTC. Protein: CASSLGDRNEQFF.

The CDR3 loop is CASTTSGSIDEQFF. The CDR3 nucleotides are TGTGCCAGCACAACTAGCGGGAGTATCGATGAGCAGTTCTTC. This chain links TRBV27 with TRBJ2-1, with 11 nucleotides matching TRBD2. In germline, CDR1 is MNHEY, CDR2 SMNVEV (reference sequence). The V segment lost 7 bases and the J segment 8 bases; nucleotides outside the gene matches: 7. The CDR3 consists of 14 residues.